The 8 T cell receptor beta chains listed next were all sequenced from one sample in a study of blood T cell repertoires in COVID-19. Here immunoSEQ multiplex PCR was the method, and the copy in TCRdb shows in-frame clones only, minus some. The table has about 310,000 clones, 85% seen once. The sample comprised PBMCs or T cells enriched from blood (not recorded which). Receptor source: a woman aged 25-40 years who had been exposed to COVID-19.

The chain is built from TRBV12-3 or TRBV12-4 and TRBJ2-2, with D possibly TRBD1 on 5 matching bases. The ends were cut back, 7 bases at V and 4 bases at J, with 10 bases in the middle. The CDR3 consists of 13 residues. CDR3 amino acids: CASTQGSTGELFF. Here the CDR3 DNA reads TGTGCCAGCACTCAGGGTAGCACCGGGGAGCTGTTTTTT.

V is TRBV14 and J is TRBJ2-2; D is unclear. The V gene's germline CDR1 is SGHDN and CDR2 FVKESK. Trimming stripped 4 bases from V and 1 base from J, with 4 bases between. The CDR3 loop spans 13 amino acids. Here the CDR3 DNA reads TGTGCCAGCAGCCTCATGAACACCGGGGAGCTGTTTTTT. Translating gives CASSLMNTGELFF.

V and J are TRBV7-3 and TRBJ2-3; D unresolved. CDR1 and CDR2 (germline): SGHTA, FQGTGA. The germline V and J ends were trimmed by 5 bases and 1 base, with 10 bases remaining between them. CDR3 length: 14 amino acids. The DNA of the CDR3 is TGTGCCAGCAGCCTCCAGTTGGGCACAGATACGCAGTATTTT. Protein sequence: CASSLQLGTDTQYF.

This clone was recorded a few times. CDR3 nucleotides: TGTGCCAGCAGACCCACAGGGGGCTCTGGAAACACCATATATTTT. Translated, it gives CASRPTGGSGNTIYF. The chain is built from TRBV28 and TRBJ1-3, with 8 bases identical to TRBD1. Germline trimming cut 6 bases from V and 0 bases from J; bases unmatched to any gene: 4. CDR1 and CDR2 from the germline V gene are MDHEN and SYDVKM. This CDR3 comprises 15 residues.

This sequence joins TRBV5-4 and TRBJ1-1; no reliable D call. Germline V lookup: CDR1 SGHNT, CDR2 YYREEE (reference sequence). V lost 0 bases, J lost 0 bases, and 9 bases lay in between. This CDR3 comprises 15 residues. CDR3 sequence reads: CASSLDSGLNTEAFF. For the CDR3, the DNA is TGTGCCAGCAGCTTGGATTCGGGATTGAACACTGAAGCTTTCTTT.

The chain uses TRBV5-1 and TRBJ1-3; tentative D call: TRBD1 (5 bases). The V end was cut by 0 bases, the J end by 0 bases, with 13 bases between. The CDR3 runs 17 residues. Germline V lookup: CDR1 SGHRS, CDR2 YFSETQ. The DNA of the CDR3 is TGCGCCAGCAGCTTGGGGTCGGGCGGGGGCTCTGGAAACACCATATATTTT. Translating it yields CASSLGSGGGSGNTIYF.

This chain links TRBV25-1 with TRBJ1-1; tentatively, D is TRBD1 (6 bases). V was trimmed by 1 base and J by 5 bases, leaving 14 bases between them. The CDR3 has 15 amino acids. Germline lookup yields CDR1 MGHDK and CDR2 SYGVNS. DNA of the CDR3: TGTGCCAGCAGTGAATTTCAGGGGTTGAGGACTGAAGCTTTCTTT. This translates into CASSEFQGLRTEAFF.

The genes are TRBV2 and TRBJ2-1, with 11 bases aligning to TRBD1. The CDR3 has 16 residues. Germline CDR1 is SNHLY and CDR2 is FYNNEI. The trim removed 2 bases at V and 5 bases at J, leaving 5 bases unmatched. CDR3 protein: CASSELGTGGHNEQFF. CDR3 bases: TGTGCCAGCAGTGAACTTGGGACAGGGGGACACAATGAGCAGTTCTTC.